These 32 T cell receptor beta chains were sequenced from one sample in a study of cytomegalovirus exposure and HLA in healthy donors. In the PCR, 60 Vbeta and 13 Jbeta primers were used. Data came from immunoSEQ multiplex PCR; TCRdb stores just in-frame clones and leaves some out. Found here are more than 80,000 clones, under 65% of them singletons; the top ten hold 3.2%. The sample taken for sequencing was PBMCs. These TCRs come from a man in his 60s in good health and CMV-seronegative.

The rearrangement joins TRBV6-6 to TRBJ1-2; 7 bases agree with TRBD1. Per germline, CDR1 MNHNY and CDR2 SVGAGI (reference sequence). Losses at the gene ends were 2 bases for V and 1 base for J; bases not matched to a gene: 4. This CDR3 contains 15 residues. The CDR3 here is CASSYPGGFNYGYTF. The CDR3 DNA sequence: TGTGCCAGCAGTTACCCAGGGGGATTTAACTATGGCTACACCTTC.

The chain recombines TRBV6-1 with TRBJ1-2; possibly TRBD1 for D (6 bases). Germline CDR1 MNHNS, CDR2 SASEGT. The CDR3 extends over 14 amino acids. With 7 bases removed from V and 2 bases from J, the gap between germline ends came to 14 bases. The CDR3 nucleotides read TGTGCCAGCACGCGGGCAGGGGAGAACTATGGCTACACCTTC. Amino acids: CASTRAGENYGYTF.

The V gene is TRBV9, the J gene TRBJ1-4, with D possibly TRBD1 on 5 matching bases. CDR3 length equals 14 residues. The V end was cut by 4 bases, the J end by 2 bases, with 9 bases between. CDR1 is SGDLS and CDR2 is YYNGEE in the germline V gene. The CDR3 region has the DNA TGTGCCAGCAGCCCAGGGTCCACTAATGAAAAACTGTTTTTT. Residues: CASSPGSTNEKLFF.

The chain uses TRBV5-1 and TRBJ1-1, with D perhaps matching TRBD1 (5 bases). From germline, CDR1 is SGHRS and CDR2 YFSETQ. This CDR3 spans 16 amino acids. Deletions cut 4 bases from V and 0 bases from J, with 16 bases between. For the CDR3, the DNA is TGCGCCAGCAGCGACCCGCAGGGCCCCATGAACACTGAAGCTTTCTTT. This codes for CASSDPQGPMNTEAFF.

The CDR3 here is CASSQETGTNEKLFF. Written as DNA, the CDR3 is TGCGCCAGCAGCCAAGAGACAGGAACTAATGAAAAACTGTTTTTT. The J gene is TRBJ1-4, the V gene TRBV4-1; TRBD1 might be the D (6 bases). The V gene's germline CDR1 is MGHRA and CDR2 YSYEKL. There are 15 residues in the CDR3. Deletions cut 0 bases from V and 1 base from J, with 6 bases between.

The V gene is TRBV18, the J gene TRBJ2-5, with D possibly being TRBD2 (7 bases). Trimming cost V 0 bases and J 4 bases, with 18 bases left between them. Germline lookup yields CDR1 KGHSH and CDR2 LQKENI. The CDR3 is 17 residues long. The CDR3 bases are TGTGCCAGCTCACCACCAGGGGGGGGCCCCGGTCGAGAGACCCAGTACTTC. This translates into CASSPPGGGPGRETQYF. The complete variable domain, with remaining parts taken from reference TRBV18 and TRBJ2-5, reads NAGVMQNPRHLVRRRGQEARLRCSPMKGHSHVYWYRQLPEEGLKFMVYLQKENIIDESGMPKERFSAEFPKEGPSILRIQQVVRGDSAAYFCASSPPGGGPGRETQYFGPGTRLLVL.

This chain links TRBV5-4 with TRBJ1-2; 8 positions agree with TRBD1. The CDR3 spans 14 residues. Germline V gene data show CDR1 as SGHNT and CDR2 as YYREEE (reference sequence). V lost 4 bases, J lost 1 base, and 3 bases stayed unmatched. CDR3 nucleotide sequence: TGTGCCAGCAGCGGGACAGGTCTTAACTATGGCTACACCTTC. It is translated as CASSGTGLNYGYTF.

J is TRBJ2-5 and V is TRBV15; D may be TRBD1 (5 bases). CDR3 length equals 13 residues. V was shortened by 5 bases and J by 2 bases, with 9 bases between the two germline ends. Germline V gene data show CDR1 as LNHNV and CDR2 as YYDKDF (reference sequence). This CDR3 is CATSRQPQETQYF. Here the CDR3 DNA reads TGTGCCACCAGCCGACAGCCACAAGAGACCCAGTACTTC.

The chain uses TRBV7-2 and TRBJ2-5; possibly TRBD1 for D (6 bases). The CDR3 length is 11 residues. From germline, CDR1 is SGHTA and CDR2 FQGNSA. Between the trimmed V and J ends, which lost 7 bases and 9 bases, there was a span of 12 bases. The CDR3 DNA follows: TGTGCCAGCACCTCGGGACATCCCCAGTACTTC. It specifies CASTSGHPQYF.

V usage is TRBV11-3 and J usage is TRBJ2-1; 12 bases are shared with TRBD2. Trimming at V came to 3 bases and at J to 4 bases, leaving 1 base not matched to a gene. Germline V CDR1 and CDR2: SGHNT, YENEEA. The CDR3 is made up of 15 amino acids. CDR3 sequence: CASSFGLAGYNEQFF. CDR3 sequence (DNA): TGTGCCAGCAGCTTCGGACTAGCGGGGTACAATGAGCAGTTCTTC.

The V gene is TRBV28, the J gene TRBJ1-5; D uncertain. This CDR3 has 18 residues. Trimming cost V 4 bases and J 0 bases, with 19 bases left between them. The germline V gene encodes CDR1 MDHEN and CDR2 SYDVKM. In DNA form, the CDR3 reads TGTGCCAGCAGTTATAGACCCCTCCGACGGGATAGCAATCAGCCCCAGCATTTT. Residues: CASSYRPLRRDSNQPQHF.

The V call is TRBV11-3, the J call TRBJ1-1; the match to TRBD1 covers 9 bases. The CDR3 totals 16 residues. Looked up from germline, CDR1 is SGHNT and CDR2 is YENEEA. After removal of 4 bases from V and 4 bases from J, the junction contained 10 bases not matched to a gene. CDR3 sequence reads: CASSSKTGGGSTEAFF. CDR3 DNA: TGTGCCAGCAGCTCAAAAACAGGGGGCGGGAGCACTGAAGCTTTCTTT. The complete variable domain, with remaining parts taken from reference TRBV11-3 and TRBJ1-1, reads EAGVVQSPRYKIIEKKQPVAFWCNPISGHNTLYWYLQNLGQGPELLIRYENEEAVDDSQLPKDRFSAERLKGVDSTLKIQPAELGDSAVYLCASSSKTGGGSTEAFFGQGTRLTVV.

The gene calls are TRBV27 and TRBJ1-2; TRBD1 aligns across 7 bases. From germline, CDR1 is MNHEY and CDR2 SMNVEV (reference sequence). Trimming cost V 4 bases and J 4 bases; bases outside gene matches: 12. This CDR3 spans 16 amino acids. The CDR3 coding sequence is TGTGCCAGCAGTTCAAACTCCGGACAGGAGATCTATGGCTACACCTTC. Protein: CASSSNSGQEIYGYTF.

J is TRBJ1-5 and V is TRBV6-4; TRBD1 matches at 8 bases. In germline, CDR1 is MRHNA, CDR2 SNTAGT. This CDR3 is built from 14 residues. The V segment lost 6 bases and the J segment 5 bases; nucleotides outside the gene matches: 6. The CDR3 region is CASSHRGGDQPQHF. The DNA of the CDR3 is TGTGCCAGCAGCCACAGGGGGGGCGATCAGCCCCAGCATTTT.

This clone was recorded a few times. The J gene is TRBJ1-1, the V gene TRBV5-4; D gene unclear. V gave up 6 bases and J gave up 1 base, with 16 bases separating them. CDR3 length equals 15 residues. The germline gives CDR1 SGHNT, CDR2 YYREEE (reference sequence). The CDR3 DNA follows: TGTGCCAGCACGAGCGGTGTCAGAGAGAACACTGAAGCTTTCTTT. Its translation is CASTSGVRENTEAFF.

This clone was observed once. The chain combines TRBV4-3 with TRBJ2-1; possibly TRBD2 for D (6 bases). The CDR3 sequence is 15 residues long. CDR1 LGHNA and CDR2 YSLEER come from the germline V gene. V was pared by 4 bases and J by 7 bases, with 17 bases between. This CDR3 reads CASSREEGEPNEQFF. DNA for the CDR3: TGCGCCAGCAGCCGAGAGGAGGGAGAGCCTAATGAGCAGTTCTTC.

The chain employs TRBV10-1 and TRBJ2-1; 12 positions match TRBD2. After removal of 3 bases from V and 10 bases from J, the junction contained 4 bases not matched to a gene. In germline, CDR1 is WNHNN, CDR2 SYGVQD (reference sequence). The CDR3 is 14 residues long. The CDR3 region has the DNA TGCGCCAGCAGTGATCTAGCGGGAGGGTACGAGCAGTTCTTC. Translated, it gives CASSDLAGGYEQFF.

The chain has TRBV6-5 and TRBJ2-2, with 9 bases identical to TRBD2. The CDR3 is made up of 15 amino acids. The V segment lost 2 bases and the J segment 4 bases; nucleotides outside the gene matches: 2. CDR1 is MNHEY, CDR2 SVGAGI, per germline. The CDR3 DNA sequence: TGTGCCAGCAGTTACGAGACTAGCGGCACCGGGGAGCTGTTTTTT. Residues: CASSYETSGTGELFF.

The V call is TRBV11-2, the J call TRBJ1-6; 7 nucleotides agree with TRBD1. Germline trimming cut 0 bases from V and 7 bases from J; bases unmatched to any gene: 6. Germline V gene lookup returns CDR1 SGHAT and CDR2 FQNNGV. The CDR3 has 16 amino acids. CDR3 sequence (DNA): TGTGCCAGCAGCTTAGAAAGGACAGGAAGAAATTCACCCCTCCACTTT. This gives the protein CASSLERTGRNSPLHF.

This chain connects TRBV29-1 to TRBJ1-2, with TRBD1 matching 7 bases. Germline CDR1 reads SQVTM; CDR2 reads ANQGSEA. There are 12 residues in the CDR3. After removal of 7 bases from V and 2 bases from J, the junction contained 4 bases not matched to a gene. CDR3 nucleotide sequence: TGCAGCGATTTGACAGGGAACTATGGCTACACCTTC. Its translation is CSDLTGNYGYTF.

The CDR3 DNA reads TGTGCCAGCAGCTCGCTCCACGGACAGAAGGACTACGAGCAGTACTTC. Protein sequence: CASSSLHGQKDYEQYF. This chain joins TRBV7-6 and TRBJ2-7; D is perhaps TRBD1 (6 bases). The CDR3 is 16 amino acids. V was clipped by 4 bases and J by 3 bases, with 19 bases between them. Germline V gene sequence: CDR1 SGHVS, CDR2 FNYEAQ.

This chain joins TRBV7-3 and TRBJ2-3, with 8 bases that match TRBD2. From germline, CDR1 is SGHTA and CDR2 FQGTGA. The CDR3 consists of 19 residues. V gave up 2 bases and J gave up 3 bases; unmatched junction bases: 16. The DNA for the CDR3 is TGTGCCAGCAGCTTAGAGGGTACCGGGGGGGCCATTCGGACAGATACGCAGTATTTT. Encoded protein: CASSLEGTGGAIRTDTQYF.

This clone was seen more than once but under ten times. CDR3 coding DNA: TGTGCCAGCAGCTTGGAACTGGGACTCAGGAACACCATATATTTT. Amino acid sequence: CASSLELGLRNTIYF. V usage is TRBV5-5 and J usage is TRBJ1-3; D perhaps matches TRBD1 (5 bases). Germline V gives CDR1 SGHKS, CDR2 YYEKEE (reference sequence). Trimming shortened V by 0 bases and J by 7 bases, and 14 bases separated the two germline ends. The CDR3 spans 15 residues.

V usage is TRBV28 and J usage is TRBJ2-4; TRBD1 is a possible D gene (6 bases). Germline assignment: CDR1 MDHEN and CDR2 SYDVKM. V was pared by 11 bases and J by 7 bases, with 15 bases between. The CDR3 is 12 residues long. The CDR3, as DNA: TGTGCCTCCCGTGGGGGCGCCAACATTCAGTACTTC. This translates into CASRGGANIQYF.

This clone turned up a few times. The genes are TRBV5-1 and TRBJ2-1; D not certain. Trimming took 4 bases from V and 1 from J, leaving 27 bases between them. From germline, CDR1 is SGHRS and CDR2 YFSETQ. The CDR3 extends over 20 amino acids. The CDR3 region is CASSQNLVRDWAPSYNEQFF. The CDR3 DNA follows: TGCGCCAGCAGCCAAAACCTTGTGAGAGATTGGGCACCTTCCTACAATGAGCAGTTCTTC.

V usage is TRBV10-2 and J usage is TRBJ2-5; tentatively, D is TRBD1 (6 bases). CDR1 WSHSY and CDR2 SAAADI come from the germline V gene. This CDR3 spans 13 amino acids. Trimming shortened V by 1 base and J by 5 bases, and 8 bases separated the two germline ends. CDR3 region: CASSEYREETQYF. Here the CDR3 DNA reads TGCGCCAGCAGTGAGTACAGGGAGGAGACCCAGTACTTC.

This chain uses TRBV7-9 with TRBJ1-1; 8 bases match TRBD1. V lost 0 bases, J lost 8 bases, and 5 bases stayed unmatched. In germline, CDR1 is SEHNR, CDR2 FQNEAQ (reference sequence). The CDR3 length is 14 residues. CDR3 bases: TGTGCCAGCAGCTTAGCTCTCCGGGACAGGGAAGCTTTCTTT. It is translated as CASSLALRDREAFF.

The V gene is TRBV6-5, the J gene TRBJ2-2; 7 bases line up with TRBD1. V lost 5 bases to trimming and J lost 4 bases; unmatched junction nucleotides: 7. This CDR3 has 15 amino acids. Germline lookup yields CDR1 MNHEY and CDR2 SVGAGI. CDR3 region: CASSTRQGATGELFF. The CDR3 nucleotides are TGTGCCAGCAGTACCAGACAGGGTGCCACCGGGGAGCTGTTTTTT.

This clone was found a few times. Its ends do not fully match the called genes, so a read error is possible. This chain joins TRBV11-2 and TRBJ1-5; D is undetermined. Germline V gives CDR1 SGHAT, CDR2 FQNNGV. This CDR3 has 13 amino acids. In DNA form, the CDR3 reads TGTGCCAGCAGTTTAGCCTCCGGGCAGCCCCAGCATTTT. Translated, it gives CASSLASGQPQHF.

This clone came up many times. V is TRBV10-2 and J is TRBJ1-3; D gene ambiguous. Germline V gene data show CDR1 as WSHSY and CDR2 as SAAADI. Trimming took off 6 bases at V and 3 bases at J, with 12 bases between the two ends. CDR3 length equals 14 residues. The CDR3 spells CASSRGLDGNTIYF. The CDR3, as DNA: TGCGCCAGCAGCCGAGGCCTGGATGGAAACACCATATATTTT.

In regard to this clone: The same CDR3 is also encoded by other DNA sequences in this sample. The chain couples TRBV5-1 to TRBJ2-5; D might be TRBD1 (6 bases). V lost 2 bases and J lost 2, with 7 bases in between. The CDR3 contains 13 residues. Germline loops: CDR1 SGHRS, CDR2 YFSETQ. CDR3 sequence: CASSLGQQETQYF. The CDR3 DNA sequence: TGCGCCAGCAGCTTAGGACAGCAAGAGACCCAGTACTTC. Filled out from reference TRBV5-1 and TRBJ2-5, the complete variable domain reads KAGVTQTPRYLIKTRGQQVTLSCSPISGHRSVSWYQQTPGQGLQFLFEYFSETQRNKGNFPGRFSGRQFSNSRSEMNVSTLELGDSALYLCASSLGQQETQYFGPGTRLLVL.

The V call is TRBV5-8, the J call TRBJ2-5; D is perhaps TRBD2 (6 bases). The CDR3 consists of 14 residues. Germline values: CDR1 SGHTS, CDR2 YDEGEE. Trimming took 0 bases from V and 5 from J, leaving 11 bases between them. CDR3 region: CASSLGQRAETQYF. The CDR3 bases are TGTGCCAGCAGCTTGGGACAGCGGGCGGAGACCCAGTACTTC.